The T cell receptor (beta chain) described here comes from a study of T cells in localized non-small cell lung cancer. The trim removed 0 bases at V and 3 bases at J, leaving 6 bases unmatched. The germline CDR1 and CDR2 sequences are SGHKS and YYEKEE (reference sequence). The CDR3 totals 16 residues. Sequencing was performed with immunoSEQ multiplex PCR; in TCRdb, only in-frame clones are kept and a portion is missing. Of fewer than 40,000 clones in the sample, just under 80% were seen once. The chain has TRBV5-5 and TRBJ1-3; TRBD1 aligns across 7 bases. Sequenced here: peripheral blood, sampled before any cancer treatment. This receptor was obtained from a male donor aged 60 or over with stage II squamous cell lung carcinoma. The CDR3: CASSLARGLGGNTIYF. Here the CDR3 DNA reads TGTGCCAGCAGCTTGGCCAGGGGGTTAGGTGGAAACACCATATATTTT.